A selection of T cell receptor beta chains follows, all from one sample in a study of cytomegalovirus exposure and HLA in healthy donors. Clones were sequenced by immunoSEQ multiplex PCR, and TCRdb holds only the in-frame ones, with some missing. The sample has 250,000 or so clones; approximately 80% are singletons. The sequenced material came from PBMCs. The receptors here all came from a woman aged 55-70 years in good health and CMV-seropositive. Each CDR3 is given with its conserved first and last residue. A D gene is named only where the DNA matches it firmly. Size is stated for part of the rows, as once, few or many counts, or as a class when the clone is expanded.

TRBD2 | TRBJ2-7 | - | TRBV9 | TGTGCCAGCATAAGCGGGATCTCCTACGAGCAGTACTTC | CASISGISYEQYF
- | TRBJ1-1 | - | TRBV7-9 | TGTGCCAGCAGCGCAAACATGAACACTGAAGCTTTCTTT | CASSANMNTEAFF
TRBD1 | TRBJ2-3 | - | TRBV7-9 | TGTGCCAGCAGCTTGGACAGGGGGCGGGATACGCAGTATTTT | CASSLDRGRDTQYF
TRBD1 | TRBJ2-4 | - | TRBV9 | TGTGCCAGCAGCGTAGGGGGTGCAGGGGGCTCAGCCAAAAACATTCAGTACTTC | CASSVGGAGGSAKNIQYF
- | TRBJ2-1 | once | TRBV7-2 | TGTGCCAGCAGCTTAATAGCGGAGCAGTTCTTC | CASSLIAEQFF
- | TRBJ1-4 | - | TRBV7-2 | TGTGCCAGCAGCTTAGGCGTGGGGGGTGGAACTAATGAAAAACTGTTTTTT | CASSLGVGGGTNEKLFF
- | TRBJ1-4 | few | TRBV7-9 | TGTTCCAGCAGCCCGCCGAGGGAAAAACTGTTTTTT | CSSSPPREKLFF
- | TRBJ1-2 | - | TRBV19 | TGTGCCAGTAGTATAGGCCAGACCAGGGCGAACTATGGCTACACCTTC | CASSIGQTRANYGYTF
- | TRBJ2-7 | - | TRBV5-6 | TGTGCCAGCAGCTCGGGACAGCGGGGGTCCTACGAGCAGTACTTC | CASSSGQRGSYEQYF
- | TRBJ2-3 | - | TRBV5-4 | TGTGCCAGCAGCTTGGAACAGAGCACAGATACGCAGTATTTT | CASSLEQSTDTQYF
TRBD2 | TRBJ2-7 | - | TRBV5-1 | TGCGCCAGCAGCCTCGGGACTAGCGGGGTGAACTACGAGCAGTACTTC | CASSLGTSGVNYEQYF
- | TRBJ1-1 | - | TRBV12-5 | TGTGCTAGGGCCGGCAGCAGGGTTGGGGACACTGAAGCTTTCTTT | CARAGSRVGDTEAFF
TRBD1 | TRBJ1-1 | - | TRBV10-3 | TGTGCCATCACGCCAGGGGGCGGATTCACTGAAGCTTTCTTT | CAITPGGGFTEAFF
- | TRBJ1-2 | - | TRBV2 | TGTGCCAGCAGTGGCGTCCGGAGGGATGGCTACACCTTC | CASSGVRRDGYTF
TRBD1 | TRBJ1-2 | - | TRBV7-9 | TGTGCCAGCAGCCTGACAGGGGGCTACACCTTC | CASSLTGGYTF
- | TRBJ1-1 | few | TRBV5-5 | TGTGCCAGCAGCCCGTTTGGGAGGAACACTGAAGCTTTCTTT | CASSPFGRNTEAFF
- | TRBJ1-1 | few | TRBV27 | TGTGCCAGCAGTTTTTCAGGGTTGGGGACTGAAGCTTTCTTT | CASSFSGLGTEAFF
TRBD2 | TRBJ2-7 | - | TRBV27 | TGTGCCAGCAGTTTCAACGGGAGGGGTTCCTACGAGCAGTACTTC | CASSFNGRGSYEQYF
TRBD1 | TRBJ1-5 | - | TRBV6-1 | TGTGCCAGCAGTGTTGGACAGGGGAGAGGAAATCAGCCCCAGCATTTT | CASSVGQGRGNQPQHF
- | TRBJ2-5 | - | TRBV6-5 | TGTGCCAGCAGTTACGGGACTGATTTTCGGACCCAGTACTTC | CASSYGTDFRTQYF
TRBD2 | TRBJ2-5 | few | TRBV7-2 | TGTGCCAGCAGCACCGGGGGGGTTTGGGGTAAAGAGACCCAGTACTTC | CASSTGGVWGKETQYF
- | TRBJ2-3 | - | TRBV11-3 | TGTGCCAGCAGCTTCAGGGGAAGTGTAGATACGCAGTATTTT | CASSFRGSVDTQYF
TRBD2 | TRBJ2-2 | - | TRBV29-1 | TGCAGCGTTGCGGGACTAGCGAACACCGGGGAGCTGTTTTTT | CSVAGLANTGELFF
TRBD2 | TRBJ2-1 | - | TRBV10-3 | TGTGCCATCAGTGAACGGGAGGCCGGCCACAATGAGCAGTTCTTC | CAISEREAGHNEQFF
TRBD1 | TRBJ1-2 | - | TRBV5-1 | TGCGCCAGCAGCCCGGGACAGAACTATGGCTACACCTTC | CASSPGQNYGYTF
- | TRBJ1-2 | few | TRBV4-2 | TGTGCCAGCAGCCAAGAGGTATACGGGCGGGGGGGAGGCTACACCTTC | CASSQEVYGRGGGYTF
- | TRBJ2-5 | - | TRBV7-9 | TGTGCCAGCAGCCCCACTGTATCGTACCAAGAGACCCAGTACTTC | CASSPTVSYQETQYF
TRBD2 | TRBJ2-5 | - | TRBV6-5 | TGTGCCAGCAGGCCGACTAGCCCAGAGACCCAGTACTTC | CASRPTSPETQYF
- | TRBJ2-1 | - | TRBV7-9 | TGTGCCAGCAGCTCCGGACTGGACAATGAGCAGTTCTTC | CASSSGLDNEQFF
TRBD1 | TRBJ2-1 | - | TRBV2 | TGTGCCAGCAGACACAGGGGAATAAGGAATGAGCAGTTCTTC | CASRHRGIRNEQFF
- | TRBJ2-3 | few | TRBV29-1 | TGCAGCGTTGGCTCGGGACTGGATACGCAGTATTTT | CSVGSGLDTQYF
TRBD2 | TRBJ2-1 | - | TRBV29-1 | TGCAGCGCTAGCGGATACAATGAGCAGTTCTTC | CSASGYNEQFF
TRBD2 | TRBJ2-1 | once | TRBV30 | TGTGCCTGGAGTACCAGCGGGAGGCCTCCATACAATGAGCAGTTCTTC | CAWSTSGRPPYNEQFF
- | TRBJ2-1 | - | TRBV9 | TGTGCCAGCAGCGTAGTACCGGGTCTAGATGAGCAGTTCTTC | CASSVVPGLDEQFF